These 24 T cell receptor beta chains originate from one sample sequenced in a study of identifying expanded T cells in peripheral blood. The repertoire was sequenced with immunoSEQ multiplex PCR; TCRdb's copy has only in-frame clones and lacks some. The table has approximately 100,000 clones, 85% to 90% seen once. The sample comprised blood. The receptors shown here come from a person aged 18 to 75 in good health.

V gene TRBV5-1 combines with J gene TRBJ1-2, with D possibly being TRBD1 (6 bases). Trimming took 4 bases from V and 0 from J, leaving 10 bases between them. The CDR3 has 14 amino acids. Germline assignment: CDR1 SGHRS and CDR2 YFSETQ. The CDR3 reads CASSRTVTNYGYTF. In DNA form, the CDR3 reads TGCGCCAGCAGCCGGACAGTAACTAACTATGGCTACACCTTC.

This clone showed up just once. J is TRBJ1-6 and V is TRBV27, with no clear D. The CDR3 totals 16 residues. Germline lookup yields CDR1 MNHEY and CDR2 SMNVEV (reference sequence). V was clipped by 2 bases and J by 6 bases, with 14 bases between them. CDR3 residues: CASSLEAVRGNSPLHF. The CDR3 DNA follows: TGTGCCAGCAGTTTAGAGGCGGTGAGAGGTAATTCACCCCTCCACTTT.

The chain combines TRBV6-5 with TRBJ1-2, with D possibly TRBD1 on 5 matching bases. Germline loops: CDR1 MNHEY, CDR2 SVGAGI. This CDR3 is 14 amino acids long. V was pared by 6 bases and J by 3 bases, with 14 bases between. Written as DNA, the CDR3 is TGTGCCAGCAGCCTCGGGGGTAGCGACTATGGCTACACCTTC. Its protein product is CASSLGGSDYGYTF.

J is TRBJ2-2 and V is TRBV6-5, with D tentatively TRBD1 (5 bases). From germline, CDR1 is MNHEY and CDR2 SVGAGI. Between the trimmed V and J ends, which lost 5 bases and 3 bases, there was a span of 10 bases. There are 14 residues in the CDR3. CDR3 sequence: CASSVQVYTGELFF. In DNA, the CDR3 is TGTGCCAGCAGTGTACAGGTGTACACCGGGGAGCTGTTTTTT.

The rearrangement links TRBV29-1 to TRBJ1-4; 9 bases agree with TRBD1. CDR1 and CDR2 from the germline V gene are SQVTM and ANQGSEA. CDR3 length: 15 residues. Trimming removed 6 bases from V and 11 bases from J; junction bases left unmatched: 16. The CDR3 reads CSVISHRTGEGKLFF. The CDR3 DNA reads as TGCAGCGTAATATCGCACAGGACAGGGGAGGGGAAACTGTTTTTT.

The chain has TRBV19 and TRBJ2-7; D not certain. V was shortened by 6 bases and J by 5 bases, with 17 bases between the two germline ends. In germline, CDR1 is LNHDA, CDR2 SQIVND (reference sequence). This CDR3 has 14 residues. The CDR3, as DNA: TGTGCCAGTAGCCCCAGCCCAGCGCTGGACGAGCAGTACTTC. Residues: CASSPSPALDEQYF.

The chain recombines TRBV7-8 with TRBJ1-5; D remains ambiguous. CDR3 length: 17 residues. The ends were cut back, 4 bases at V and 5 bases at J, with 21 bases in the middle. Germline V gene sequence: CDR1 SGHVS, CDR2 FQNEAQ. Written as DNA, the CDR3 is TGTGCCAGCAGCTCAACCCGGAGACAACCTCTCGATCAGCCCCAGCATTTT. It codes for CASSSTRRQPLDQPQHF.

The rearrangement joins TRBV19 to TRBJ2-7; D perhaps matches TRBD1 (5 bases). The CDR3 covers 13 residues. CDR1 is LNHDA and CDR2 is SQIVND in the germline V gene (reference sequence). V shed 7 bases and J shed 0 bases, with 10 bases lying between them. The CDR3 DNA sequence: TGTGCCAGTATAGGGGCGAGCTCCTACGAGCAGTACTTC. This encodes CASIGASSYEQYF. Combining the CDR3 with reference TRBV19 and TRBJ2-7 gives the whole variable domain DGGITQSPKYLFRKEGQNVTLSCEQNLNHDAMYWYRQDPGQGLRLIYYSQIVNDFQKGDIAEGYSVSREKKESFPLTVTSAQKNPTAFYLCASIGASSYEQYFGPGTRLTVT.

This clone has a single count. V usage is TRBV5-4 and J usage is TRBJ1-2, with 11 bases aligning to TRBD1. Germline V lookup: CDR1 SGHNT, CDR2 YYREEE (reference sequence). The CDR3 has 15 amino acids. J gave up 8 bases and V 3 bases, and 9 bases lay outside the gene matches. This CDR3 is CASSSPGQGARGYTF. For the CDR3, the DNA is TGTGCCAGCAGCTCTCCCGGACAGGGGGCTCGGGGCTACACCTTC.

The genes are TRBV27 and TRBJ1-2; D is unclear. The CDR3 is 16 residues long. CDR1 is MNHEY, CDR2 SMNVEV, per germline (reference sequence). V dropped 4 bases and J dropped 2 bases, with 17 bases sitting between them. Written as DNA, the CDR3 is TGTGCCAGCAGTTCCCCCCGGGCGCGCCCCAACTATGGCTACACCTTC. This translates into CASSSPRARPNYGYTF.

The chain has TRBV7-9 and TRBJ2-5, with 9 bases fitting TRBD1. CDR1 and CDR2 from the germline V gene are SEHNR and FQNEAQ (reference sequence). Losses at the gene ends were 5 bases for V and 5 bases for J; bases not matched to a gene: 6. This CDR3 contains 14 residues. The DNA for the CDR3 is TGTGCCAGCAGCCGGGGACAGGGTAGGGAGACCCAGTACTTC. Translation: CASSRGQGRETQYF. Full variable domain (missing parts from reference TRBV7-9 and TRBJ2-5): DTGVSQNPRHKITKRGQNVTFRCDPISEHNRLYWYRQTLGQGPEFLTYFQNEAQLEKSRLLSDRFSAERPKGSFSTLEIQRTEQGDSAMYLCASSRGQGRETQYFGPGTRLLVL.

This chain connects TRBV11-2 to TRBJ2-1; 8 nucleotides match TRBD2. This CDR3 is built from 17 residues. J was trimmed by 2 bases and V by 1 base; bases with no gene match: 7. From germline, CDR1 is SGHAT and CDR2 FQNNGV. The CDR3, as DNA: TGTGCCAGCAGCTTAGTTGTAGGGCGGGGGGCCTACAATGAGCAGTTCTTC. Translating gives CASSLVVGRGAYNEQFF. Looking up the rest from reference TRBV11-2 and TRBJ2-1 gives the full variable domain: EAGVAQSPRYKIIEKRQSVAFWCNPISGHATLYWYQQILGQGPKLLIQFQNNGVVDDSQLPKDRFSAERLKGVDSTLKIQPAKLEDSAVYLCASSLVVGRGAYNEQFFGPGTRLTVL.

V and J are TRBV7-2 and TRBJ2-7, with TRBD2 matching over 8 bases. Germline CDR1 reads SGHTA; CDR2 reads FQGNSA. CDR3 length: 16 residues. Unmatched junction bases numbered 15, after V lost 5 bases and J lost 6 bases. Here the CDR3 DNA reads TGTGCCAGCAGCCGATACCACGCGGGGGGTGCGGGCGAGCAGTACTTC. Residues: CASSRYHAGGAGEQYF.

The chain uses TRBV19 and TRBJ1-5, with no clear D. Germline loops: CDR1 LNHDA, CDR2 SQIVND (reference sequence). CDR3 size: 13 residues. Trimming took 7 bases from V and 4 from J, leaving 11 bases between them. In DNA, the CDR3 is TGTGCCAGTATCTCGGCGGTAAATCAGCCCCAGCATTTT. Protein product: CASISAVNQPQHF.

The chain links TRBV5-1 to TRBJ1-2, with D unclear. CDR1 is SGHRS, CDR2 YFSETQ, per germline. Between the trimmed V and J ends, which lost 5 bases and 2 bases, there was a span of 7 bases. CDR3 length equals 12 residues. CDR3 bases: TGCGCCAGCAGGGTAGGGAACTATGGCTACACCTTC. It specifies CASRVGNYGYTF.

The chain joins TRBV7-2 to TRBJ2-1; 11 bases are a match to TRBD2. Germline CDR1 is SGHTA and CDR2 is FQGNSA. J gave up 9 bases and V 8 bases, and 6 bases lay outside the gene matches. The CDR3 totals 13 residues. The chain's CDR3 is CASLLAGGSEQFF. CDR3 coding DNA: TGTGCCAGCCTTCTAGCGGGGGGATCTGAGCAGTTCTTC.

In its sample, this clone was seen once. The chain carries TRBV5-5 and TRBJ1-2; D remains ambiguous. Germline CDR1 and CDR2: SGHKS and YYEKEE (reference sequence). The CDR3 covers 14 residues. V was shortened by 0 bases and J by 3 bases, with 9 bases between the two germline ends. CDR3 in amino acids: CASSLGLRDYGYTF. The CDR3 region has the DNA TGTGCCAGCAGCTTGGGCTTGCGGGACTATGGCTACACCTTC.

The J gene is TRBJ2-6, the V gene TRBV11-2, with D hard to call. CDR1 and CDR2 from the germline V gene are SGHAT and FQNNGV. The germline V and J ends were trimmed by 4 bases and 10 bases, with 5 bases remaining between them. The CDR3 length is 11 residues. The CDR3 coding sequence is TGTGCCAGCAGCTCTTTAAACGTCCTGACTTTC. Its translation: CASSSLNVLTF.

For the CDR3, the DNA is TGTGCCAGCAGCTCCGACGGCGCCACTGAAGCTTTCTTT. Amino acids: CASSSDGATEAFF. The chain carries TRBV5-4 and TRBJ1-1, with no clear D. Germline-derived CDR1 and CDR2 are SGHNT and YYREEE (reference sequence). The CDR3 is made up of 13 amino acids. V was cut by 3 bases and J by 4 bases, with 10 bases left in between. Full variable domain (missing parts from reference TRBV5-4 and TRBJ1-1): ETGVTQSPTHLIKTRGQQVTLRCSSQSGHNTVSWYQQALGQGPQFIFQYYREEENGRGNFPPRFSGLQFPNYSSELNVNALELDDSALYLCASSSDGATEAFFGQGTRLTVV.

The sample holds a few counts of this clone. V usage is TRBV6-1 and J usage is TRBJ2-2, with D possibly being TRBD1 (7 bases). The germline V and J ends were trimmed by 2 bases and 6 bases, with 19 bases remaining between them. Germline loops: CDR1 MNHNS, CDR2 SASEGT. The CDR3 runs 17 residues. CDR3 amino acids: CASSEPGGTVGSGELFF. CDR3 sequence (DNA): TGTGCCAGCAGTGAACCTGGAGGGACAGTCGGATCCGGGGAGCTGTTTTTT.

The V gene is TRBV18, the J gene TRBJ2-1; D ambiguous. The germline V gene has CDR1 KGHSH and CDR2 LQKENI. CDR3 length: 15 amino acids. V lost 3 bases, J lost 1 base, and 10 bases lay in between. CDR3 DNA: TGTGCCAGCTCACCCTCTAGTCCGTCCTACAATGAGCAGTTCTTC. Its translation: CASSPSSPSYNEQFF.

The chain recombines TRBV6-1 with TRBJ1-2; no clear D gene. Germline-derived CDR1 and CDR2 are MNHNS and SASEGT. V lost 2 bases and J lost 4, with 11 bases in between. The CDR3 covers 14 residues. CDR3 sequence: CASSESNSPYGYTF. The CDR3 DNA is TGTGCCAGCAGTGAAAGTAACTCACCCTATGGCTACACCTTC.

V usage is TRBV5-1 and J usage is TRBJ2-1, with unresolved D. The length of the CDR3 is 13 residues. Germline V gene sequence: CDR1 SGHRS, CDR2 YFSETQ. Trimming cost V 3 bases and J 8 bases, with 12 bases left between them. Written as DNA, the CDR3 is TGCGCCAGCAGCTCCCCAGTTCCGGATGAGCAGTTCTTC. It is translated as CASSSPVPDEQFF.

The chain couples TRBV5-5 to TRBJ1-4, with D unclear. Trimming stripped 2 bases from V and 7 bases from J, with 12 bases between. The germline CDR1 and CDR2 sequences are SGHKS and YYEKEE (reference sequence). CDR3 length equals 14 residues. CDR3 sequence (DNA): TGTGCCAGCAGCTTCTCAAAGTATAGTGAAAAACTGTTTTTT. It is translated as CASSFSKYSEKLFF.